These 21 T cell receptor beta chains share one sample of origin, sequenced in a study of T cells in Graves' hyperthyroidism and ophthalmopathy. Amplification targeted TCR beta CDR3 regions from RNA transcripts. Initially, a first-round RT-PCR of the TCR CDR3 employed the HTBI primer set. MiXCR, applied by TCRdb to the multiplex PCR reads, yields one record per CDR3 protein. The data show 550,000 to 600,000 distinct CDR3 sequences, 16% seen once. The material sequenced was blood. These receptor sequences come from a woman aged 18-29 years with Graves' hyperthyroidism.

This clonotype has at least ten counts. The chain couples TRBV6-1 to TRBJ1-5; weak D call: TRBD1 (5 bases). The germline V and J ends were trimmed by 3 bases and 5 bases, with 11 bases remaining between them. This CDR3 has 14 amino acids. Germline V gene data show CDR1 as MNHNS and CDR2 as SASEGT. The CDR3 nucleotides read TGTGCCAGCAGTGAGAGACAGCTTCATCAGCCCCAGCATTTT. It is translated as CASSERQLHQPQHF.

The V call is TRBV10-3, the J call TRBJ2-1; D ambiguous. CDR3 length equals 13 residues. From germline, CDR1 is ENHRY and CDR2 SYGVKD. V lost 7 bases, J lost 5 bases, and 12 bases lay in between. The CDR3 DNA reads as TGTGCCATCAAAGGAACGGATGACAATGAGCAGTTCTTC. It is translated as CAIKGTDDNEQFF.

The genes are TRBV7-3 and TRBJ1-3, with D tentatively TRBD1 (5 bases). The CDR3 is made up of 15 amino acids. Per germline, CDR1 SGHTA and CDR2 FQGTGA. V gave up 5 bases and J gave up 0 bases, with 11 bases separating them. The CDR3 DNA reads TGTGCCAGCAGCCCGGGACCGAACTCTGGAAACACCATATATTTT. Protein: CASSPGPNSGNTIYF.

This clonotype has more than one count but fewer than ten. The junction departs from germline at one end; a sequencing error may be responsible. The chain employs TRBV20-1 and TRBJ2-7, with D hard to call. Germline V gives CDR1 DFQATT, CDR2 SNEGSKA (reference sequence). The CDR3 sequence is 16 residues long. The CDR3 DNA reads TGCAGTGCCAGAGGCAGGACCGCCCTCGTTTCCTACGAGCAGTACTTC. This gives the protein CSARGRTALVSYEQYF.

The chain is built from TRBV4-3 and TRBJ2-5; TRBD1 is a possible D gene (6 bases). This CDR3 has 16 residues. From germline, CDR1 is LGHNA and CDR2 YSLEER. The V and J ends lost 0 bases and 1 base respectively, with 12 bases between them. CDR3 residues: CASSQDWVGAQETQYF. CDR3 nucleotide sequence: TGCGCCAGCAGCCAAGATTGGGTGGGGGCCCAAGAGACCCAGTACTTC.

This clonotype was observed a few times. J is TRBJ2-3 and V is TRBV10-3; TRBD1 aligns across 7 bases. CDR1 ENHRY and CDR2 SYGVKD come from the germline V gene. This CDR3 region has 13 residues. V lost 6 bases, J lost 2 bases, and 2 bases stayed unmatched. CDR3 region: CAISGQDTDTQYF. For the CDR3, the DNA is TGTGCCATCAGCGGACAGGACACAGATACGCAGTATTTT.

J is TRBJ2-7 and V is TRBV7-9, with TRBD2 identical over 7 bases. The CDR3 extends over 16 amino acids. V lost 4 bases, J lost 2 bases, and 11 bases stayed unmatched. The germline V gene encodes CDR1 SEHNR and CDR2 FQNEAQ (reference sequence). The CDR3 reads CASSSPGAGSPYEQYF. Written as DNA, the CDR3 is TGTGCCAGCAGCTCCCCTGGAGCGGGGAGTCCCTACGAGCAGTACTTC.

The CDR3 is CASKLLADSTGELFF. Written as DNA, the CDR3 is TGTGCCAGCAAGCTGCTAGCGGATAGCACCGGGGAGCTGTTTTTT. V is TRBV27 and J is TRBJ2-2, with 7 bases fitting TRBD2. The length of the CDR3 is 15 residues. The V and J ends lost 7 bases and 4 bases, in that order; junction bases with no gene match: 9. Germline loops: CDR1 MNHEY, CDR2 SMNVEV (reference sequence).

This clonotype was counted many times. The V and J genes are TRBV20-1 and TRBJ2-7; possibly TRBD2 for D (7 bases). Germline loops: CDR1 DFQATT, CDR2 SNEGSKA (reference sequence). CDR3 length: 14 residues. Trimming removed 2 bases at V and 2 bases at J, with 13 bases between. CDR3 region: CSARWGGGPYEQYF. The CDR3, as DNA: TGCAGTGCTAGATGGGGCGGGGGCCCCTACGAGCAGTACTTC.

As concerns this clonotype: This may be a read error, as it is one base from a much larger clone. The missing conserved phenylalanine or tryptophan at the end of this CDR3 makes a read error likely. V gene TRBV6-1 combines with J gene TRBJ2-7, with 9 bases lining up with TRBD2. The CDR3 length is 14 residues. V shed 8 bases and J 3 bases; nucleotides not matched to a gene: 8. Germline CDR1 is MNHNS and CDR2 is SASEGT. The CDR3 loop is CASSNLAGDYEQYL. The DNA of the CDR3 is TGTGCCAGCTCAAATTTAGCGGGGGACTACGAGCAGTACCTC.

This clonotype was recorded at least ten times. The rearrangement joins TRBV27 to TRBJ1-2; D is perhaps TRBD1 (6 bases). In germline, CDR1 is MNHEY, CDR2 SMNVEV (reference sequence). V lost 6 bases and J 5 bases, leaving 10 bases between the germline ends. The CDR3 runs to 12 residues. For the CDR3, the DNA is TGTGCCAGCAGGGCGACAGGATATGGCTACACCTTC. It is translated as CASRATGYGYTF.

This clonotype was counted many times. This chain connects TRBV2 to TRBJ1-1; no clear D. The CDR3 sequence is 12 residues long. The V and J ends lost 6 bases and 9 bases respectively, with 14 bases between them. Germline V CDR1 and CDR2: SNHLY, FYNNEI. The CDR3 protein is CASRGIHPKAFF. The CDR3 coding sequence is TGTGCCAGCAGAGGCATACACCCTAAAGCTTTCTTT.

V usage is TRBV6-9 and J usage is TRBJ1-1; 7 bases line up with TRBD1. Germline values: CDR1 MNHGY, CDR2 SVAAGI. V gave up 4 bases and J gave up 0 bases; unmatched junction bases: 5. The CDR3 is 15 residues long. The DNA of the CDR3 is TGTGCCAGCAGTTGGGACAGTGAAATGAACACTGAAGCTTTCTTT. Protein sequence: CASSWDSEMNTEAFF.

The chain combines TRBV6-1 with TRBJ2-5; no definite D call. The germline CDR1 and CDR2 sequences are MNHNS and SASEGT. The CDR3 is made up of 11 amino acids. With 6 bases removed from V and 7 bases from J, the gap between germline ends came to 9 bases. CDR3 region: CASRDRGTQYF. As DNA, the CDR3 is TGTGCCAGCAGGGACCGTGGGACCCAGTACTTC.

Only a few counts were recorded for this clonotype. V and J are TRBV6-1 and TRBJ1-3; D unresolved. V lost 5 bases and J 8 bases, leaving 13 bases between the germline ends. The CDR3 runs to 13 residues. Germline V lookup: CDR1 MNHNS, CDR2 SASEGT. The CDR3 region is CASSPSARDTIYF. The CDR3 region has the DNA TGTGCCAGCAGTCCCTCAGCCCGGGACACCATATATTTT.

This clonotype was seen a few times. This chain uses TRBV29-1 with TRBJ2-7; TRBD2 agrees at 7 bases. CDR1 is SQVTM and CDR2 is ANQGSEA in the germline V gene. The CDR3 totals 16 residues. With V trimmed by 2 bases and J by 3 bases, 13 bases remained unmatched. The CDR3 bases are TGCAGCGTTGAACAATGGGAGGGAGGCGGCGTCTACGAGCAGTACTTC. Its translation is CSVEQWEGGGVYEQYF.

This clonotype was picked up many times. The chain combines TRBV6-2 or TRBV6-3 with TRBJ1-5, with a weak D call TRBD1 (5 bases). Trimming took 1 base from V and 7 from J, leaving 17 bases between them. CDR1 MNHEY and CDR2 SVGEGT come from the germline V gene. The CDR3 consists of 16 residues. The DNA for the CDR3 is TGTGCCAGCAGTTACTGGGGAGGCAGGGAAGGCCAGCCCCAGCATTTT. It translates to CASSYWGGREGQPQHF.

This chain links TRBV7-9 with TRBJ2-4; 12 bases are shared with TRBD2. Per the germline V gene, CDR1 is SEHNR and CDR2 is FQNEAQ (reference sequence). This CDR3 comprises 15 residues. V lost 5 bases, J lost 6 bases, and 5 bases stayed unmatched. For the CDR3, the DNA is TGTGCCAGCAGCCCGAAGACTAGCGGGGGAAACATTCAGTACTTC. It codes for CASSPKTSGGNIQYF.

This clonotype was seen ten or more times. The chain joins TRBV5-5 to TRBJ2-3; D unresolved. Per the germline V gene, CDR1 is SGHKS and CDR2 is YYEKEE (reference sequence). V was pared by 0 bases and J by 4 bases, with 6 bases between. This CDR3 contains 13 residues. The CDR3 region is CASSLGAPDTQYF. DNA of the CDR3: TGTGCCAGCAGCTTGGGAGCCCCAGATACGCAGTATTTT.

This clonotype has a count of ten or more. This rearrangement joins TRBV6-6 to TRBJ1-1, with 7 bases aligning to TRBD1. V shed 1 base and J 4 bases; nucleotides not matched to a gene: 9. Germline loops: CDR1 MNHNY, CDR2 SVGAGI (reference sequence). This CDR3 has 16 amino acids. The CDR3 region is CASSYLRQGGSTEAFF. The CDR3 DNA is TGTGCCAGCAGTTACTTGAGGCAGGGGGGAAGCACTGAAGCTTTCTTT.

This clonotype has ten or more counts. V usage is TRBV2 and J usage is TRBJ2-1; TRBD2 agrees at 9 bases. The germline V gene encodes CDR1 SNHLY and CDR2 FYNNEI. Unmatched junction bases numbered 3, after V lost 1 base and J lost 5 bases. The CDR3 has 15 residues. The CDR3 DNA sequence: TGTGCCAGCAGTGAAGTGGCTAGCGGGAACAATGAGCAGTTCTTC. This codes for CASSEVASGNNEQFF.